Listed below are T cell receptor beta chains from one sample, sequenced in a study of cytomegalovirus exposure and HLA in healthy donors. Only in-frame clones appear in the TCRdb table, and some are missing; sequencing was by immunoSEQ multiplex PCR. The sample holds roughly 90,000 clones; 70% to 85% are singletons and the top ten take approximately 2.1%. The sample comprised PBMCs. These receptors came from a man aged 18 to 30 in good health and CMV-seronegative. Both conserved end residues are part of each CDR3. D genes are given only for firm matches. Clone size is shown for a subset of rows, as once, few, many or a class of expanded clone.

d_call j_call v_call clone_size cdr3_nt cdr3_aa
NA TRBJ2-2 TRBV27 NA TGTGCCAGCAGTTTATACTACCGAGGCGGAACCGGGGAGCTGTTTTTT CASSLYYRGGTGELFF
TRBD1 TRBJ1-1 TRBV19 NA TGTGCCAGTAGCCTTCTGACAGGGGTATTGAACACTGAAGCTTTCTTT CASSLLTGVLNTEAFF
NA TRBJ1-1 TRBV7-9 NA TGTGCCAGCAGCTTAGTACAGGGCACTGAAGCTTTCTTT CASSLVQGTEAFF
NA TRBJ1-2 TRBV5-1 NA TGCGCCAGCAGCTTGTCAGGTCCACTCTATGGCTACACCTTC CASSLSGPLYGYTF
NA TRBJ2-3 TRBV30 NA TGTGCCTGGAGTCCGTCAGATACGCAGTATTTT CAWSPSDTQYF
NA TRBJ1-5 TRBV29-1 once TGCAGCGTTGGTTTTTCGGAGAATCAGCCCCAGCATTTT CSVGFSENQPQHF
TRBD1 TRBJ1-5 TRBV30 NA TGTGCCTGGAGTGTAGGTCTGCTCGGACAGGGAAGCAATCAGCCCCAGCATTTT CAWSVGLLGQGSNQPQHF
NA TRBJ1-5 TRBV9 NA TGTGCCAGCAGCGTAGCAGGCAGTGACAATCAGCCCCAGCATTTT CASSVAGSDNQPQHF
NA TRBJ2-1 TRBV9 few TGTGCCAGCAGCGTAGGTGGAGGCTGGGGCAATGAGCAGTTCTTC CASSVGGGWGNEQFF
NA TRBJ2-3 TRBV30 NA TGTGCCTGGAATTCGGGACAAAGCACAGATACGCAGTATTTT CAWNSGQSTDTQYF
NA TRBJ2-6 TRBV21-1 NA TGTGCCAGCAGCAAAGGGGGCAGGAGTAGCTCTGGGGCCAACGTCCTGACTTTC CASSKGGRSSSGANVLTF
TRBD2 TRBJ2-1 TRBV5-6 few TGTGCCAGCAGCTCGGGACTAGCGGGAGTATACAATGAGCAGTTCTTC CASSSGLAGVYNEQFF
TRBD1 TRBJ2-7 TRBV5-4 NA TGTGCCAGCAGCGAAGGACAGGGCGAGCAGTACTTC CASSEGQGEQYF
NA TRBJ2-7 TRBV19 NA TGTGCCAGTAGTATCAGGGCGGGAACAGAGCAGTACTTC CASSIRAGTEQYF